Listed below are T cell receptor beta chains from one sample, sequenced in a study of T cells in Graves' hyperthyroidism and ophthalmopathy. TCRdb re-derived calls from the multiplex PCR reads in MiXCR, one entry per CDR3 protein. The sample holds 300,000 to 400,000 distinct CDR3 sequences, over 15% seen once. The specimen was blood. All receptors come from a woman in her fifties or sixties with Graves' hyperthyroidism. The CDR3 runs from the conserved cysteine through the conserved F or W. The D gene is left open where the match is weak. Only part of the rows carry a size: once, few, many, or a class if the clone is expanded.

TRBJ2-7,TRBD1,many,TRBV5-1,CASSVGQASSYEQYF,TGCGCCAGCAGCGTCGGACAGGCGAGCTCCTACGAGCAGTACTTC
TRBJ2-3,TRBD1,NA,TRBV6-1,CASSEPQGDDTQYF,TGTGCCAGCAGTGAACCCCAGGGGGACGATACGCAGTATTTT
TRBJ2-2,TRBD2,NA,TRBV2,CASSEGLAGTGELFF,TGTGCCAGCAGTGAGGGGCTAGCGGGCACCGGGGAGCTGTTTTTT
TRBJ2-7,TRBD2,few,TRBV20-1,CSATDPSGSGAYEQYF,TGCAGTGCTACGGATCCTAGCGGGAGTGGAGCGTATGAGCAGTACTTC
TRBJ2-1,NA,NA,TRBV12-3/TRBV12-4,CASSLSGDSSYNEQFF,TGTGCCAGCAGCCTATCGGGGGACAGCTCCTACAATGAGCAGTTCTTC
TRBJ1-1,NA,NA,TRBV6-1,CASRIVLRNTEAFF,TGTGCCAGCAGGATCGTCCTACGGAACACTGAAGCTTTCTTT
TRBJ2-3,NA,few,TRBV15,CATSRLPRDTQYF,TGTGCCACCAGCAGACTCCCGAGGGATACGCAGTATTTT
TRBJ2-2,NA,few,TRBV7-3,CASRQQGDTGELFF,TGTGCCAGCAGACAGCAGGGTGACACCGGGGAGCTGTTTTTT
TRBJ2-7,TRBD1,many,TRBV20-1,CSAPRDSYEQYF,TGCAGTGCTCCCAGGGACAGCTACGAGCAGTACTTC
TRBJ1-4,NA,few,TRBV13,CASSLEQGEKLFF,TGTGCCAGCAGCTTAGAACAGGGAGAAAAACTGTTTTTT
TRBJ1-2,NA,NA,TRBV12-3/TRBV12-4,CASTTANRYTF,TGTGCCAGCACGACCGCCAACCGCTACACCTTC
TRBJ2-2,TRBD1,NA,TRBV3-1,CASSRDGQGVFRELFF,TGTGCCAGCAGCCGAGACGGACAGGGGGTATTTAGGGAGCTGTTTTTT
TRBJ1-3,NA,NA,TRBV5-8,CASSAQGTGNTIYF,TGTGCCAGCAGCGCACAGGGTACTGGAAACACCATATATTTT
TRBJ1-5,NA,few,TRBV28,CASSLFRANQPQHF,TGTGCCAGCAGTTTATTCAGAGCAAATCAGCCCCAGCATTTT
TRBJ1-5,TRBD1,few,TRBV18,CASSPSTGVEGNQPQHF,TGTGCCAGCTCACCGTCCACAGGGGTAGAGGGCAATCAGCCCCAGCATTTT
TRBJ2-6,NA,few,TRBV4-1,CASSQGAGSGANVLTF,TGCGCCAGCAGCCAAGGGGCTGGCTCTGGGGCCAACGTCCTGACTTTC
TRBJ2-5,NA,few,TRBV27,CASSSYLRETQYF,TGTGCTTCCAGCAGTTACCTACGGGAGACCCAGTACTTC
TRBJ2-7,TRBD1,NA,TRBV9,CASSVDDRGYYEQYF,TGTGCCAGCAGCGTAGACGACAGGGGTTACTACGAGCAGTACTTC
TRBJ1-6,NA,few,TRBV10-3,CAIRQGYNSPLHF,TGTGCCATCAGACAGGGTTATAATTCACCCCTCCACTTT
TRBJ1-4,NA,few,TRBV6-1,CASETRTAEKLFF,TGTGCCAGCGAAACTAGGACAGCGGAAAAACTGTTTTTT
TRBJ2-1,TRBD2,NA,TRBV3-1,CASSLSGMTSYNEQFF,TGTGCCAGCAGCCTTAGCGGGATGACCTCCTACAATGAGCAGTTCTTC
TRBJ1-1,NA,NA,TRBV6-1,CASSSMGLPETEAFF,TGTGCCAGCAGCAGCATGGGACTCCCCGAGACTGAAGCTTTCTTT